These 21 T cell receptor beta chains came from one sample sequenced in a study of T cell changes during pregnancy in multiple sclerosis. Assay used: immunoSEQ multiplex PCR; TCRdb lists only in-frame clones, some missing. The data show around 57,000 clones, with about 90% seen just once and roughly 0.9% held by the top ten. Material: peripheral blood, obtained in the first trimester of pregnancy. Receptors originate from a female donor in good health, enrolled as a control in a pregnancy study.

The chain combines TRBV7-9 with TRBJ2-1; a possible D gene is TRBD2 (5 bases). V lost 5 bases, J lost 4 bases, and 15 bases lay in between. CDR1 is SEHNR and CDR2 is FQNEAQ in the germline V gene (reference sequence). This CDR3 contains 15 residues. The CDR3 here is CASSPPGSEYNEQFF. The CDR3 region has the DNA TGTGCCAGCAGCCCGCCCGGTAGCGAGTACAATGAGCAGTTCTTC.

V usage is TRBV7-2 and J usage is TRBJ1-2; TRBD1 matches at 9 bases. The length of the CDR3 is 19 residues. V lost 0 bases to trimming and J lost 5 bases; unmatched junction nucleotides: 16. CDR1 and CDR2 (germline): SGHTA, FQGNSA. This chain's CDR3 is CASSLAGTATGTGLYGYTF. The CDR3 DNA sequence: TGTGCCAGCAGCTTAGCGGGCACCGCCACCGGGACAGGGTTATATGGCTACACCTTC.

J is TRBJ1-1 and V is TRBV11-3, with D unresolved. Germline V gene lookup returns CDR1 SGHNT and CDR2 YENEEA. The CDR3 contains 12 residues. The V and J ends lost 1 base and 6 bases respectively, with 6 bases between them. CDR3 nucleotides: TGTGCCAGCAGCTTAGGGAGTCCTGAAGCTTTCTTT. Protein product: CASSLGSPEAFF.

This clone was seen a single time. The chain couples TRBV18 to TRBJ1-4, with a tentative D call TRBD1 (5 bases). The CDR3 covers 16 residues. The V end lost 4 bases, the J end lost 1 base, and 13 bases lay between the germline ends. Germline CDR1 reads KGHSH; CDR2 reads LQKENI. The CDR3 DNA reads TGTGCCAGCTCACTTAATTCGGGGGAAACTAATGAAAAACTGTTTTTT. This sequence encodes CASSLNSGETNEKLFF.

The chain links TRBV6-6 to TRBJ2-4; no clear D. Trimming cost V 7 bases and J 3 bases, with 13 bases left between them. The CDR3 loop spans 14 amino acids. Germline V gene sequence: CDR1 MNHNY, CDR2 SVGAGI (reference sequence). CDR3 bases: TGTGCCAGCACCGACATCGCAGTCAAAAACATTCAGTACTTC. Protein sequence: CASTDIAVKNIQYF.

This chain uses TRBV4-1 with TRBJ2-5; D not certain. Germline V gene lookup returns CDR1 MGHRA and CDR2 YSYEKL. CDR3 length: 16 residues. V lost 5 bases, J lost 2 bases, and 18 bases lay in between. The CDR3 region has the DNA TGCGCCAGCAGCGAAGGACCTCTTATCGGGCAAGAGACCCAGTACTTC. Protein sequence: CASSEGPLIGQETQYF.

The rearrangement joins TRBV5-1 to TRBJ2-7; possibly TRBD1 for D (6 bases). V dropped 0 bases and J dropped 0 bases, with 10 bases sitting between them. The CDR3 totals 15 residues. Looked up from germline, CDR1 is SGHRS and CDR2 is YFSETQ. This CDR3 is CASSLDAGVSYEQYF. The CDR3 DNA reads TGCGCCAGCAGCTTGGATGCAGGGGTCTCCTACGAGCAGTACTTC.

The chain combines TRBV5-8 with TRBJ1-4; weak D call: TRBD1 (5 bases). CDR1 is SGHTS, CDR2 YDEGEE, per germline. V lost 9 bases to trimming and J lost 3 bases, with 15 bases between them. The CDR3 covers 14 residues. Here the CDR3 reads CATHKQVSNEKLFF. The DNA for the CDR3 is TGTGCCACTCACAAACAGGTCTCTAATGAAAAACTGTTTTTT.

The chain combines TRBV19 with TRBJ2-5; a weak D match, TRBD2 (6 bases). V lost 5 bases and J lost 3, with 16 bases in between. Germline V gene sequence: CDR1 LNHDA, CDR2 SQIVND (reference sequence). The CDR3 length is 15 residues. For the CDR3, the DNA is TGTGCCAGTAGTCCCGGGATAGCGGATAAAGAGACCCAGTACTTC. Translating it yields CASSPGIADKETQYF. Variable domain in full (rest from reference TRBV19 and TRBJ2-5): DGGITQSPKYLFRKEGQNVTLSCEQNLNHDAMYWYRQDPGQGLRLIYYSQIVNDFQKGDIAEGYSVSREKKESFPLTVTSAQKNPTAFYLCASSPGIADKETQYFGPGTRLLVL.

J is TRBJ1-4 and V is TRBV30; D gene uncertain. Trimming cost V 5 bases and J 7 bases, with 17 bases left between them. Germline CDR1 and CDR2: GTSNPN and SVGIG (reference sequence). The CDR3 consists of 14 residues. The CDR3 region has the DNA TGTGCCTGGGGAGCTGAGACTAAGGCTGAAAAACTGTTTTTT. This translates into CAWGAETKAEKLFF.

The chain joins TRBV20-1 to TRBJ2-5; D call uncertain. Germline CDR1 is DFQATT and CDR2 is SNEGSKA (reference sequence). V lost 8 bases and J 2 bases, leaving 6 bases between the germline ends. This CDR3 has 10 amino acids. The CDR3 reads CSSGQETQYF. Written as DNA, the CDR3 is TGCAGTTCAGGACAAGAGACCCAGTACTTC.

This chain uses TRBV18 with TRBJ2-5; 7 positions match TRBD2. Germline CDR1 and CDR2: KGHSH and LQKENI. Trimming removed 3 bases from V and 4 bases from J; junction bases left unmatched: 14. This CDR3 is 17 amino acids long. For the CDR3, the DNA is TGTGCCAGCTCACCGAGTTCGGGTCGGTCGGGGGGAGAGACCCAGTACTTC. Amino acids: CASSPSSGRSGGETQYF.

The chain couples TRBV27 to TRBJ1-4; TRBD1 might be the D (6 bases). V gave up 5 bases and J gave up 5 bases, with 15 bases separating them. CDR1 MNHEY and CDR2 SMNVEV come from the germline V gene (reference sequence). This CDR3 is 15 amino acids long. This CDR3 reads CASSTTQGSNEKLFF. In DNA, the CDR3 is TGTGCCAGCAGTACAACCCAGGGGTCAAATGAAAAACTGTTTTTT.

For this clone: Additional DNA sequences in this sample encode the identical CDR3. The chain recombines TRBV12-5 with TRBJ1-1; TRBD1 might be the D (5 bases). This CDR3 comprises 13 residues. Trimming removed 1 base from V and 4 bases from J, with 7 bases in between. The germline CDR1 and CDR2 sequences are LGHNT and FRNRAP. The CDR3: CASGLGGGTEAFF. The CDR3 nucleotides read TGTGCTAGTGGTTTGGGGGGGGGCACTGAAGCTTTCTTT.

CDR3 region: CAWSVLAGREETQYF. The CDR3 DNA reads as TGTGCCTGGAGTGTACTGGCCGGAAGGGAGGAGACCCAGTACTTC. The V gene is TRBV30, the J gene TRBJ2-5; a weak D match, TRBD2 (5 bases). This CDR3 contains 15 residues. The germline V gene encodes CDR1 GTSNPN and CDR2 SVGIG (reference sequence). V was trimmed by 0 bases and J by 5 bases, leaving 16 bases between them.

CDR3 residues: CASSLRSGDSGELFF. The CDR3, as DNA: TGCGCCAGCAGCTTGAGATCAGGGGATAGCGGGGAGCTGTTTTTT. This chain links TRBV5-1 with TRBJ2-2; TRBD1 is a possible D gene (6 bases). The CDR3 runs 15 residues. Trimming cost V 1 base and J 7 bases, with 14 bases left between them. CDR1 is SGHRS, CDR2 YFSETQ, per germline.

This clone was seen once. The chain is built from TRBV7-8 and TRBJ1-2; TRBD1 aligns across 11 bases. The CDR3 loop spans 15 amino acids. Per the germline V gene, CDR1 is SGHVS and CDR2 is FQNEAQ. The ends lost 5 bases at V and 4 bases at J; junction bases unmatched: 6. This CDR3 reads CASSPGQGAGYGYTF. In DNA form, the CDR3 reads TGTGCCAGCAGCCCCGGACAGGGGGCTGGCTATGGCTACACCTTC.

This clone was counted between two and nine times. The V call is TRBV7-9, the J call TRBJ1-2; D gene uncertain. The CDR3 sequence is 13 residues long. CDR1 and CDR2 from the germline V gene are SEHNR and FQNEAQ (reference sequence). Between the trimmed V and J ends, which lost 2 bases and 8 bases, there was a span of 12 bases. CDR3 region: CASSLPAEVGYTF. DNA of the CDR3: TGTGCCAGCAGCTTACCGGCAGAGGTAGGCTACACCTTC.

The chain joins TRBV7-2 to TRBJ1-3, with 7 nucleotides matching TRBD1. The CDR3 has 14 residues. After removal of 6 bases from V and 3 bases from J, the junction contained 5 bases not matched to a gene. Per the germline V gene, CDR1 is SGHTA and CDR2 is FQGNSA. CDR3 residues: CASSLGTVGNTIYF. As DNA, the CDR3 is TGTGCCAGCAGTTTGGGGACAGTTGGAAACACCATATATTTT.

The CDR3 DNA follows: TGTGCCAGCAGGGCGGACAGGGCGTCCACTGAAGCTTTCTTT. It encodes CASRADRASTEAFF. The genes are TRBV27 and TRBJ1-1, with 8 bases aligning to TRBD1. Germline assignment: CDR1 MNHEY and CDR2 SMNVEV (reference sequence). The CDR3 has 14 residues. V was clipped by 6 bases and J by 4 bases; unmatched bases: 7.

The rearrangement uses TRBV5-5 and TRBJ2-2, with D maybe TRBD2 (6 bases). Between the trimmed V and J ends, which lost 4 bases and 6 bases, there was a span of 16 bases. Germline lookup yields CDR1 SGHKS and CDR2 YYEKEE (reference sequence). This CDR3 has 15 amino acids. The CDR3 DNA reads TGTGCCAGCAGCCTTTTGATCGGAGGGGCCGGGGAGCTGTTTTTT. Translation gives CASSLLIGGAGELFF. The variable domain in full, with the rest retrieved from reference TRBV5-5 and TRBJ2-2, is DAGVTQSPTHLIKTRGQQVTLRCSPISGHKSVSWYQQVLGQGPQFIFQYYEKEERGRGNFPDRFSARQFPNYSSELNVNALLLGDSALYLCASSLLIGGAGELFFGEGSRLTVL.